The sequence of this T cell receptor (beta chain) was determined in a study of identical twins. Germline CDR1 reads DFQATT; CDR2 reads SNEGSKA (reference sequence). Trimming cost V 3 bases and J 0 bases, with 8 bases left between them. The CDR3 length is 13 residues. Healthy Caucasian donors formed the entire cohort. cDNA molecules carried unique molecular identifiers, and template switching added a universal primer site. MiXCR, applied by TCRdb to the 5' RACE reads, yields one record per CDR3 protein. The data hold 600,000 to 850,000 distinct CDR3 sequences, with 15% to 20% observed a single time. This sample also belongs to another study, concerning T cells expressing NK-cell markers. That report adds: Roughly six donors had dominant NKG2C+ clonotypes that comprised roughly 1.0-8% of their CD8+ T cells.

Sequencing used PBMCs. This receptor was identified in a woman in her late teens or twenties in good health. The chain joins TRBV20-1 to TRBJ2-5, with D perhaps TRBD2 (5 bases). The CDR3 here is CSARDGDQETQYF. CDR3 DNA sequence: TGCAGTGCTAGGGACGGGGACCAAGAGACCCAGTACTTC.